Presented here are 30 T cell receptor beta chains from one specimen sequenced in a study of T and B cells in COVID-19 patients. TRB was amplified from about 250-500 ng of blood genomic DNA. TRB rearrangements were amplified by multiplex PCR with BIOMED2 TRB-A/B primers. TCRdb itself ran the multiplex PCR reads through MiXCR, one entry per CDR3 protein. The sample yields about 3,100 distinct CDR3 sequences, 22% seen once. The sample comprised blood. The receptor source for this set is a human donor with active COVID-19.

The rearrangement uses TRBV20-1 and TRBJ2-3; 12 positions agree with TRBD2. The V segment lost 6 bases and the J segment 8 bases; nucleotides outside the gene matches: 12. In germline, CDR1 is DFQATT, CDR2 SNEGSKA (reference sequence). CDR3 length equals 15 residues. The CDR3 coding sequence is TGCAGTGCCGGATGGCTAGCGGGAGGGCCGGCTACGCAGTATTTT. As protein: CSAGWLAGGPATQYF.

The table lists this clonotype with a few counts. This chain uses TRBV4-2 with TRBJ1-2; D possibly corresponds to TRBD1 (5 bases). Germline CDR1 is LGHNA and CDR2 is YNFKEQ. CDR3 length equals 16 residues. Trimming stripped 1 base from V and 8 bases from J, with 20 bases between. CDR3 sequence (DNA): TGTGCCAGCAGCCAAGCACAGGCGTCCCAATGGAGCGGCTACACCTTC. Amino acids: CASSQAQASQWSGYTF.

By share, this clonotype counts as large. The gene calls are TRBV29-1 and TRBJ1-2, with D perhaps TRBD1 (5 bases). Germline CDR1 is SQVTM and CDR2 is ANQGSEA. The germline V and J ends were trimmed by 6 bases and 2 bases, with 10 bases remaining between them. This CDR3 spans 12 amino acids. CDR3 sequence: CSVTDTNYGYTF. In DNA, the CDR3 is TGCAGCGTGACGGACACCAACTATGGCTACACCTTC. The full variable domain, in which reference TRBV29-1 and TRBJ1-2 provide the parts outside the CDR3, is SAVISQKPSRDICQRGTSLTIQCQVDSQVTMMFWYRQQPGQSLTLIATANQGSEATYESGFVIDKFPISRPNLTFSTLTVSNMSPEDSSIYLCSVTDTNYGYTFGSGTRLTVV.

By frequency in the sample, this clonotype is medium-sized. The CDR3 DNA is TGTGCCAGCAGGTCCCCGGGACAGGGAGGCGAGCAGTACTTC. This encodes CASRSPGQGGEQYF. The chain is built from TRBV6-6 and TRBJ2-7; TRBD1 aligns across 9 bases. The CDR3 length is 14 residues. Losses at the gene ends were 6 bases for V and 6 bases for J; bases not matched to a gene: 9. Germline assignment: CDR1 MNHNY and CDR2 SVGAGI (reference sequence).

By its share, this clonotype is medium-sized. The chain recombines TRBV6-2 or TRBV6-3 with TRBJ2-5; 7 bases are shared with TRBD1. The CDR3 sequence is 15 residues long. J was trimmed by 5 bases and V by 2 bases; bases with no gene match: 8. CDR1 MNHEY and CDR2 SVGEGT come from the germline V gene. CDR3 residues: CASSYGTAEVETQYF. DNA for the CDR3: TGTGCCAGCAGTTACGGGACAGCGGAGGTGGAGACCCAGTACTTC.

This clonotype was observed a handful of times. This chain uses TRBV7-9 with TRBJ1-1, with D possibly being TRBD1 (5 bases). V lost 5 bases and J 4 bases, leaving 14 bases between the germline ends. This CDR3 is built from 14 residues. Germline V gene sequence: CDR1 SEHNR, CDR2 FQNEAQ (reference sequence). The CDR3 spells CASSTQGWGTEAFF. CDR3 nucleotides: TGTGCCAGCAGCACCCAGGGATGGGGCACTGAAGCTTTCTTT.

By sample share, this clonotype is medium-sized. The rearrangement joins TRBV27 to TRBJ2-6, with D possibly being TRBD1 (6 bases). CDR1 and CDR2 from the germline V gene are MNHEY and SMNVEV (reference sequence). The V and J ends lost 6 bases and 0 bases respectively, with 18 bases between them. The CDR3 spans 18 residues. CDR3 in amino acids: CASRRTGHMISGANVLTF. Here the CDR3 DNA reads TGTGCCAGCAGGCGCACGGGACACATGATCTCTGGGGCCAACGTCCTGACTTTC.

CDR3: CASSLVGGDEQYF. The CDR3 DNA reads as TGTGCCAGCAGCTTAGTCGGAGGGGACGAGCAGTACTTC. The V call is TRBV11-2, the J call TRBJ2-7, with D possibly matching TRBD2 (6 bases). V shed 1 base and J shed 5 bases, with 9 bases lying between them. The CDR3 totals 13 residues. Germline CDR1 reads SGHAT; CDR2 reads FQNNGV.

This clonotype has a handful of counts. This chain links TRBV5-1 with TRBJ2-3; the D is unclear. Between the trimmed V and J ends, which lost 2 bases and 6 bases, there was a span of 7 bases. CDR1 is SGHRS, CDR2 YFSETQ, per germline. The CDR3 is made up of 12 amino acids. DNA of the CDR3: TGCGCCAGCAGCTTAGTGGGGGATACGCAGTATTTT. Its protein is CASSLVGDTQYF. Full variable domain (remainder filled in from reference TRBV5-1 and TRBJ2-3): KAGVTQTPRYLIKTRGQQVTLSCSPISGHRSVSWYQQTPGQGLQFLFEYFSETQRNKGNFPGRFSGRQFSNSRSEMNVSTLELGDSALYLCASSLVGDTQYFGPGTRLTVL.

This clonotype is categorized as medium-sized. This chain connects TRBV19 to TRBJ2-2; TRBD1 matches 9 bases. Germline V gives CDR1 LNHDA, CDR2 SQIVND (reference sequence). The V and J ends lost 6 bases and 6 bases, in that order; junction bases with no gene match: 2. This CDR3 is 13 amino acids long. Written as DNA, the CDR3 is TGTGCCAGTAGATGGACAGGGGCCGGGGAGCTGTTTTTT. Protein sequence: CASRWTGAGELFF.

CDR3 bases: TGTGCCAGCAGCCAAGGGACAGGGGTTGGCTACGAGCAGTACTTC. This sequence encodes CASSQGTGVGYEQYF. The rearrangement links TRBV7-6 to TRBJ2-7; the match to TRBD1 covers 10 bases. Germline values: CDR1 SGHVS, CDR2 FNYEAQ. The CDR3 spans 15 residues. Trimming removed 5 bases from V and 3 bases from J; junction bases left unmatched: 7.

This clonotype counts as medium-sized. V is TRBV6-5 and J is TRBJ2-3; possible D gene TRBD2, 7 bases. From germline, CDR1 is MNHEY and CDR2 SVGAGI. V lost 2 bases and J lost 9, with 18 bases in between. The CDR3 runs to 15 residues. In DNA, the CDR3 is TGTGCCAGCAGTTACAGGGGGGGGGACCTATCGACGCAGTATTTT. Amino acid sequence: CASSYRGGDLSTQYF.

By share, this clonotype ranks as medium-sized (0.01 to 0.1%). This chain joins TRBV12-3 or TRBV12-4 and TRBJ1-5, with D hard to call. The CDR3 is made up of 13 amino acids. Trimming stripped 4 bases from V and 6 bases from J, with 10 bases between. The CDR3 loop is CASSSLIGQPQHF. The CDR3 nucleotides read TGTGCCAGCAGTTCACTGATCGGTCAGCCCCAGCATTTT.

V is TRBV12-3 or TRBV12-4 and J is TRBJ1-2; possibly TRBD1 for D (6 bases). The CDR3 length is 13 residues. V gave up 7 bases and J gave up 7 bases, with 16 bases separating them. Written as DNA, the CDR3 is TGTGCCAGCACCGAAGGGTACAGGGCTGGCTACACCTTC. It translates to CASTEGYRAGYTF.

The chain has TRBV6-2 or TRBV6-3 and TRBJ2-7, with 7 positions matching TRBD1. The V and J ends lost 6 bases and 1 base, in that order; junction bases with no gene match: 3. CDR1 is MNHEY, CDR2 SVGEGT, per germline. The CDR3 totals 13 residues. The CDR3 bases are TGTGCCAGCAGCGGGACAGCTTCCTACGAGCAGTACTTC. It translates to CASSGTASYEQYF.

In its sample, this clonotype was seen a few times. The chain joins TRBV24-1 to TRBJ2-3; 10 positions agree with TRBD1. This CDR3 has 15 amino acids. CDR1 is KGHDR, CDR2 SFDVKD, per germline. The J segment lost 4 bases and the V segment lost 3 bases, leaving 3 bases of the junction unmatched. The CDR3 DNA sequence: TGTGCCACCAGTGATCCCGACAGGGGGCCAGATACGCAGTATTTT. Amino acids: CATSDPDRGPDTQYF.

Within the sample, this clonotype is medium-sized. This chain links TRBV13 with TRBJ1-4; 8 bases are a match to TRBD1. The length of the CDR3 is 14 residues. Germline CDR1 is PRHDT and CDR2 is FYEKMQ (reference sequence). V was pared by 5 bases and J by 8 bases, with 7 bases of the junction left unmatched. CDR3 sequence reads: CASSRGQVGEKLFF. For the CDR3, the DNA is TGTGCCAGCAGCCGGGGACAGGTCGGGGAAAAACTGTTTTTT.

V gene TRBV6-5 combines with J gene TRBJ1-2; the match to TRBD1 covers 7 bases. The CDR3 extends over 14 amino acids. Trimming took 5 bases from V and 5 from J; bases not matched to a gene: 8. Per the germline V gene, CDR1 is MNHEY and CDR2 is SVGAGI. This chain's CDR3 is CASSRRDRVYGYTF. For the CDR3, the DNA is TGTGCCAGCAGTCGCCGAGACAGGGTATATGGCTACACCTTC.

This clonotype is classed as medium-sized (0.01 to 0.1%). The chain uses TRBV6-5 and TRBJ2-7; D might be TRBD2 (6 bases). From germline, CDR1 is MNHEY and CDR2 SVGAGI. V shed 7 bases and J shed 5 bases, with 27 bases lying between them. This CDR3 spans 17 amino acids. CDR3: CASTKALRLGTSHEQYF. CDR3 DNA sequence: TGTGCCAGCACCAAGGCCCTCCGACTAGGAACATCCCACGAGCAGTACTTC.

The rearrangement links TRBV19 to TRBJ1-1; D ambiguous. The germline V gene encodes CDR1 LNHDA and CDR2 SQIVND (reference sequence). Trimming stripped 1 base from V and 3 bases from J, with 12 bases between. This CDR3 is 15 amino acids long. This CDR3 reads CASSIVPGTHTEAFF. The CDR3 coding sequence is TGTGCCAGTAGTATAGTCCCGGGTACGCACACTGAAGCTTTCTTT. Drawing the rest from reference TRBV19 and TRBJ1-1, the complete variable domain is DGGITQSPKYLFRKEGQNVTLSCEQNLNHDAMYWYRQDPGQGLRLIYYSQIVNDFQKGDIAEGYSVSREKKESFPLTVTSAQKNPTAFYLCASSIVPGTHTEAFFGQGTRLTVV.

This clonotype is medium-sized. This rearrangement joins TRBV6-2 or TRBV6-3 to TRBJ2-1, with 7 bases aligning to TRBD2. V trimming: 2 bases; J trimming: 4 bases; junction bases outside the gene matches: 5. Germline V gives CDR1 MNHEY, CDR2 SVGEGT. This CDR3 has 15 residues. The CDR3 loop is CASSYGLAVYNEQFF. In nucleotides, the CDR3 is TGTGCCAGCAGTTACGGGCTAGCGGTTTACAATGAGCAGTTCTTC.

This clonotype qualifies as medium-sized. CDR3 DNA: TGTGCCAGCTCACCAACAGAGACTAGCACAGATACGCAGTATTTT. Its translation is CASSPTETSTDTQYF. The chain joins TRBV18 to TRBJ2-3; D is unclear. V lost 2 bases and J 0 bases, leaving 9 bases between the germline ends. Germline V lookup: CDR1 KGHSH, CDR2 LQKENI. There are 15 residues in the CDR3.

In this sample, this clonotype is medium-sized. J is TRBJ1-2 and V is TRBV19, with D hard to call. The germline CDR1 and CDR2 sequences are LNHDA and SQIVND (reference sequence). The CDR3 extends over 12 amino acids. Trimming took off 7 bases at V and 3 bases at J, with 9 bases between the two ends. The CDR3 protein is CASKSGHYGYTF. DNA of the CDR3: TGTGCCAGTAAGTCCGGTCACTATGGCTACACCTTC.

This clonotype turned up a few times. The genes are TRBV5-1 and TRBJ1-3, with D maybe TRBD1 (6 bases). The CDR3 runs 18 residues. Germline values: CDR1 SGHRS, CDR2 YFSETQ. V lost 0 bases to trimming and J lost 3 bases, with 19 bases between them. CDR3 nucleotide sequence: TGCGCCAGCAGCTTGGGAGGGGGTACCGGGACACTTGGAAACACCATATATTTT. Translated, it gives CASSLGGGTGTLGNTIYF. Based on the CDR3 plus reference TRBV5-1 and TRBJ1-3, the full variable domain is KAGVTQTPRYLIKTRGQQVTLSCSPISGHRSVSWYQQTPGQGLQFLFEYFSETQRNKGNFPGRFSGRQFSNSRSEMNVSTLELGDSALYLCASSLGGGTGTLGNTIYFGEGSWLTVV.

This clonotype ranks as medium-sized (0.01 to 0.1%). This chain uses TRBV6-5 with TRBJ2-7; D possibly matches TRBD1 or TRBD2 (5 bases each). The V gene lost 2 bases and the J gene lost 6 bases, with 11 bases spanning the gap. Per the germline V gene, CDR1 is MNHEY and CDR2 is SVGAGI. The CDR3 is 13 amino acids. CDR3 bases: TGTGCCAGCAGTTACGCAGGGACGGGCGAGCAGTACTTC. This sequence encodes CASSYAGTGEQYF.

The J gene is TRBJ2-7, the V gene TRBV18, with a possible D match to TRBD1 (5 bases). Per germline, CDR1 KGHSH and CDR2 LQKENI. Between the trimmed V and J ends, which lost 5 bases and 2 bases, there was a span of 10 bases. This CDR3 region has 13 residues. CDR3 residues: CASSTGETYEQYF. The DNA of the CDR3 is TGTGCCAGCTCAACAGGAGAAACCTACGAGCAGTACTTC.

Note on this clonotype: A much bigger clone sits one base away, suggesting this may be a read error. The chain combines TRBV6-5 with TRBJ1-5; no firm D call. V shed 6 bases and J shed 0 bases, with 12 bases lying between them. The CDR3 is made up of 15 amino acids. Looked up from germline, CDR1 is MNHEY and CDR2 is SVGAGI. This chain's CDR3 is CASRTTPYSNQPQHF. For the CDR3, the DNA is TGTGCCAGCAGGACGACACCATATAGCAATCAGCCCCAGCATTTT.

The chain carries TRBV6-2 or TRBV6-3 and TRBJ2-7, with D perhaps matching TRBD1 (6 bases). The length of the CDR3 is 15 residues. With 3 bases removed from V and 4 bases from J, the gap between germline ends came to 16 bases. CDR1 and CDR2 (germline): MNHEY, SVGEGT. The CDR3 region is CASSYGQGKSYEQYF. The CDR3 DNA sequence: TGTGCCAGCAGTTATGGCCAGGGGAAGTCTTACGAGCAGTACTTC.

The V call is TRBV27, the J call TRBJ1-6, with TRBD1 matching over 9 bases. The CDR3 extends over 16 amino acids. V lost 2 bases, J lost 6 bases, and 5 bases stayed unmatched. CDR1 is MNHEY, CDR2 SMNVEV, per germline (reference sequence). The CDR3: CASSLNRGLGNSPLHF. CDR3 DNA: TGTGCCAGCAGTTTAAACAGGGGGCTAGGTAATTCACCCCTCCACTTT.

This clonotype was picked up one time. J is TRBJ2-5 and V is TRBV19, with 12 bases fitting TRBD2. The CDR3 length is 14 residues. The germline V gene has CDR1 LNHDA and CDR2 SQIVND (reference sequence). The trim removed 7 bases at V and 7 bases at J, leaving 7 bases unmatched. CDR3 sequence (DNA): TGTGCCAGTACTAGCGGGAGGGCGACAGGGACCCAGTACTTC. It is translated as CASTSGRATGTQYF.